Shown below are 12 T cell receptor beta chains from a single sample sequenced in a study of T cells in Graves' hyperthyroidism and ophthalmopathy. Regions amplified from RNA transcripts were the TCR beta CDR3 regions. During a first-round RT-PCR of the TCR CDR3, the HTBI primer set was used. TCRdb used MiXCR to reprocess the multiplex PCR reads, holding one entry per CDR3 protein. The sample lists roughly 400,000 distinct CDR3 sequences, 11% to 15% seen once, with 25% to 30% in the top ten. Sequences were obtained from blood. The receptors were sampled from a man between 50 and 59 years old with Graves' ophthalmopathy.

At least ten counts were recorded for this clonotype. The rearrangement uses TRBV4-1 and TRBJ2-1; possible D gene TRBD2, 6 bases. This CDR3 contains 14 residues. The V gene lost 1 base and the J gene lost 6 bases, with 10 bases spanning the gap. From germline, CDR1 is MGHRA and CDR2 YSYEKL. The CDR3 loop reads CASSQVWTTNEQFF. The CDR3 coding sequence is TGCGCCAGCAGCCAAGTCTGGACTACCAATGAGCAGTTCTTC.

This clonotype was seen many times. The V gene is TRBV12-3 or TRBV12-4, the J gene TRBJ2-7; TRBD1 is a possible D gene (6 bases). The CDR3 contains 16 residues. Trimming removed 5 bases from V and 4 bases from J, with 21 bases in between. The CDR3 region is CASSLPPPGQGYEQYF. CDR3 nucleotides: TGTGCCAGCAGTCTTCCTCCACCGGGACAAGGATACGAGCAGTACTTC.

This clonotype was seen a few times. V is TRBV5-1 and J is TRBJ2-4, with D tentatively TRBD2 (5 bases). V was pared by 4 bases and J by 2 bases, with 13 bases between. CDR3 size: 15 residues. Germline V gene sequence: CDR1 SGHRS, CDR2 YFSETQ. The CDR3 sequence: CASSPGGGTKNIQYF. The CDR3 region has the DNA TGCGCCAGCAGCCCAGGAGGCGGAACCAAAAACATTCAGTACTTC.

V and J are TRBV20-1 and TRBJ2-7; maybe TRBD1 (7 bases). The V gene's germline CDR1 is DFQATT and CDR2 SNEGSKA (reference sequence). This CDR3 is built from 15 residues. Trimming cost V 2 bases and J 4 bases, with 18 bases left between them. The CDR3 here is CSARRRGTAGYEQYF. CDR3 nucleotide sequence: TGCAGTGCTAGAAGAAGAGGGACAGCGGGTTACGAGCAGTACTTC.

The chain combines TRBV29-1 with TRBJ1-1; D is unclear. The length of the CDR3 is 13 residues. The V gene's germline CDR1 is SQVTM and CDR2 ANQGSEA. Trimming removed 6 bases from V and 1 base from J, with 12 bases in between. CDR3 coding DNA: TGCAGCGTGGAGACGACGGCGAACACTGAAGCTTTCTTT. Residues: CSVETTANTEAFF.

The CDR3 here is CASSQDTGDNEQFF. The DNA for the CDR3 is TGTGCCAGCAGCCAAGACACGGGGGACAATGAGCAGTTCTTC. The chain carries TRBV28 and TRBJ2-1, with a weak D call TRBD2 (6 bases). The V and J ends lost 6 bases and 5 bases respectively, with 14 bases between them. The V gene's germline CDR1 is MDHEN and CDR2 SYDVKM. This CDR3 region has 14 residues.

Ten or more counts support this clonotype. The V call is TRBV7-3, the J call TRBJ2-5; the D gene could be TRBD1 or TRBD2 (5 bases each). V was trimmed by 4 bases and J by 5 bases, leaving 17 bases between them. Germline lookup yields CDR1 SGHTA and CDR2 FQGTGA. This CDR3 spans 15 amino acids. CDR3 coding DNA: TGTGCCAGCAGCTCAGGGACCTCCTTAGGGGAGACCCAGTACTTC. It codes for CASSSGTSLGETQYF.

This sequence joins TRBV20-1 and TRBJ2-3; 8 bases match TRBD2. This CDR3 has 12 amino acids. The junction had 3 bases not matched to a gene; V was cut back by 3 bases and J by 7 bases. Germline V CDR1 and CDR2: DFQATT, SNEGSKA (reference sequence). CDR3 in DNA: TGCAGTGCTAGGGGGACTAGTTATACGCAGTATTTT. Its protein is CSARGTSYTQYF.

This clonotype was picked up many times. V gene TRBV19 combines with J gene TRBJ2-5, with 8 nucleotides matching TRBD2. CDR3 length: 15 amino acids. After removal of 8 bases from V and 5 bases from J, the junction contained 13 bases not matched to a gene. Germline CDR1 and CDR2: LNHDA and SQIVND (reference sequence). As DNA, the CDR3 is TGTGCCAGTCGATCTTCGGGAGGGCATGTGGAGACCCAGTACTTC. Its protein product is CASRSSGGHVETQYF.

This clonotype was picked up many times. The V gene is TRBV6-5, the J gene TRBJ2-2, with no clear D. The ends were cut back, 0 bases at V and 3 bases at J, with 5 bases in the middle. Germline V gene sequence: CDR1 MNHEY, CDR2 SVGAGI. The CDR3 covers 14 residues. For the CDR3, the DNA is TGTGCCAGCAGTTACTCCGGTTACACCGGGGAGCTGTTTTTT. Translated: CASSYSGYTGELFF.

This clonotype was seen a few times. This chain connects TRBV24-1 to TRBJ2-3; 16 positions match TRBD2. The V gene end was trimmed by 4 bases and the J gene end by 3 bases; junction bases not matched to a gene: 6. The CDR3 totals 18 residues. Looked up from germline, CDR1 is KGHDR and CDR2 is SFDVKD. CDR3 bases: TGTGCCACCAGTGAAACCGGGACTAGCGGGAGGGCTACAGATACGCAGTATTTT. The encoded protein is CATSETGTSGRATDTQYF.

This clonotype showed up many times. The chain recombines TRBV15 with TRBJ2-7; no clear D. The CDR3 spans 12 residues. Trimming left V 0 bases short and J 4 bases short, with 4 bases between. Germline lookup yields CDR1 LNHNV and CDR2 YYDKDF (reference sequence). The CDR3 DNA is TGTGCCACCAGCAGAGAGGGTTACGAGCAGTACTTC. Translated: CATSREGYEQYF.